This T cell receptor beta chain was documented in a study of long-term antiretroviral therapy in people with HIV. Study results and caveats: Post-ART samples showed increased diversity that remained below transplant donor control levels. Blood dating 2004 to 2017 may reflect older ART regimens.

Sequencing used immunoSEQ v3.0 at survey level. Each sample aimed for about 35,000-50,000 sequenced T-cell genomes. Assay: immunoSEQ multiplex PCR; the TCRdb copy retains only in-frame clones and omits some. Of around 9,000 clones in the sample, about 80% were seen once. Of note for this clone: Its cognate antigen is unknown.

1-10 million cryopreserved PBMC were held in samples before DNA extraction. The source was unsorted PBMCs, collected 0.4 years before starting antiretroviral therapy. The clonotype was recovered from a man younger than 40 with HIV.

CDR3 loop: CSVEVQGYTEAFF. The DNA for the CDR3 is TGCAGCGTTGAGGTACAGGGGTACACTGAAGCTTTCTTT. This chain uses TRBV29-1 with TRBJ1-1, with 7 bases matching TRBD1. This CDR3 region has 13 residues. Germline assignment: CDR1 SQVTM and CDR2 ANQGSEA. J lost 3 bases, V lost 3 bases, and 4 bases had no gene match.